This T cell receptor (beta chain) was captured by sequencing in a study of T cell changes during pregnancy in multiple sclerosis. Repertoires were generated with immunoSEQ multiplex PCR, while TCRdb's copy carries only in-frame clones and drops some. The sample lists around 33,000 clones, 70% to 90% occurring once. The germline V gene encodes CDR1 LGHNA and CDR2 YNFKEQ. Trimming took 4 bases from V and 5 from J; bases not matched to a gene: 6. The CDR3 consists of 14 residues. The TCR comes from a female donor with multiple sclerosis, enrolled in a pregnancy study. V and J are TRBV4-2 and TRBJ2-7, with 9 nucleotides matching TRBD1. Sequencing used CD8+ T cells from peripheral blood mononuclear cells, obtained in the third trimester of pregnancy. The DNA of the CDR3 is TGTGCCAGCAGCCTCGCGACAGGGGGGGACGAGCAGTACTTC. This sequence encodes CASSLATGGDEQYF.